A selection of T cell receptor beta chains follows, all from one sample in a study of beta chain features in type 1 diabetes. The protocol was immunoSEQ multiplex PCR, while the TCRdb copy is restricted to in-frame clones and leaves out a portion. The table shows a few hundred thousand clones, with about 25% occurring only once. Sequences were obtained from central memory CD4+ T cells from blood. The receptor set was obtained from a man aged 30-40 years in good health. The CDR3 runs from the conserved cysteine through the conserved F or W. Each record gives: D gene, clone size, J gene, V gene, CDR3 protein, CDR3 DNA. D genes are given only for firm matches. The size of a clone is reported for some rows only, either as once, few or many, or as a class for expanded clones.

NA many TRBJ2-1 TRBV13 CASSLGLNNEQFF TGTGCCAGCAGCTTAGGGCTTAACAATGAGCAGTTCTTC
TRBD2 few TRBJ2-1 TRBV5-4 CASSSYTGTSGRYEQFF TGTGCCAGCAGCTCTTACACCGGGACTAGCGGGAGATATGAGCAGTTCTTC
NA few TRBJ1-1 TRBV11-2 CASSLPGRGTEAFF TGTGCCAGCAGCCTACCGGGACGCGGCACTGAAGCTTTCTTT
NA few TRBJ2-7 TRBV4-2 CASSPATGPSYEQYF TGTGCCAGCAGCCCAGCTACCGGGCCCTCCTACGAGCAGTACTTC
NA few TRBJ1-5 TRBV6-6 CASSYGDGQPQHF TGTGCCAGCAGTTACGGGGACGGTCAGCCCCAGCATTTT
NA NA TRBJ2-2 TRBV30 CAWSRGFGGELFF TGTGCCTGGTCAAGGGGGTTTGGCGGGGAGCTGTTTTTT
TRBD2 few TRBJ2-2 TRBV7-8 CASSLTSGGASTGELFF TGTGCCAGCAGCCTCACTAGCGGGGGGGCGAGCACCGGGGAGCTGTTTTTT
TRBD2 NA TRBJ2-3 TRBV9 CASSVGVAGGNTDTQYF TGTGCCAGCAGCGTAGGGGTAGCGGGAGGTAACACAGATACGCAGTATTTT
NA NA TRBJ1-5 TRBV28 CASSFAGTRHQPQHF TGTGCCAGCAGTTTCGCAGGGACAAGACATCAGCCCCAGCATTTT
NA NA TRBJ2-1 TRBV20-1 CSANLHNEQFF TGCAGTGCTAACCTTCACAATGAGCAGTTCTTC
NA NA TRBJ2-1 TRBV2 CASSVGYNEQFF TGTGCCAGCAGTGTGGGTTACAATGAGCAGTTCTTC
NA NA TRBJ2-1 TRBV7-2 CASSPLSGRYEQFF TGTGCCAGCAGCCCACTTAGCGGCAGGTATGAGCAGTTCTTC
TRBD2 many TRBJ2-4 TRBV7-2 CASSSRLAGVGNIQYF TGTGCCAGCAGCTCTCGACTAGCGGGAGTGGGGAACATTCAGTACTTC
TRBD2 NA TRBJ2-1 TRBV11-2 CASSLVWLAGGGNNEQFF TGTGCCAGCAGCTTAGTTTGGTTAGCGGGAGGCGGAAACAATGAGCAGTTCTTC
NA few TRBJ2-7 TRBV18 CASSPPFSEQYF TGTGCCAGCTCACCACCGTTCAGCGAGCAGTACTTC
NA few TRBJ1-3 TRBV30 CAWVGSGNTIYF TGTGCCTGGGTTGGTTCCGGAAACACCATATATTTT
NA few TRBJ2-5 TRBV10-3 CAIKGGPEETQYF TGTGCCATCAAGGGCGGGCCCGAAGAGACCCAGTACTTC
NA NA TRBJ2-6 TRBV19 CASSILTGANVLTF TGTGCCAGTAGTATACTGACTGGGGCCAACGTCCTGACTTTC
NA NA TRBJ1-2 TRBV25-1 CASRSTSNYGYTF TGTGCCAGCAGATCAACAAGTAACTATGGCTACACCTTC
TRBD1 NA TRBJ2-1 TRBV29-1 CSARGYNEQFF TGCAGCGCCAGGGGGTACAATGAGCAGTTCTTC
NA few TRBJ1-2 TRBV28 CATPPNSEGYTF TGTGCCACCCCCCCGAACTCGGAGGGCTACACCTTC
NA few TRBJ2-5 TRBV20-1 CSARQQETQYF TGCAGTGCTAGACAGCAAGAGACCCAGTACTTC